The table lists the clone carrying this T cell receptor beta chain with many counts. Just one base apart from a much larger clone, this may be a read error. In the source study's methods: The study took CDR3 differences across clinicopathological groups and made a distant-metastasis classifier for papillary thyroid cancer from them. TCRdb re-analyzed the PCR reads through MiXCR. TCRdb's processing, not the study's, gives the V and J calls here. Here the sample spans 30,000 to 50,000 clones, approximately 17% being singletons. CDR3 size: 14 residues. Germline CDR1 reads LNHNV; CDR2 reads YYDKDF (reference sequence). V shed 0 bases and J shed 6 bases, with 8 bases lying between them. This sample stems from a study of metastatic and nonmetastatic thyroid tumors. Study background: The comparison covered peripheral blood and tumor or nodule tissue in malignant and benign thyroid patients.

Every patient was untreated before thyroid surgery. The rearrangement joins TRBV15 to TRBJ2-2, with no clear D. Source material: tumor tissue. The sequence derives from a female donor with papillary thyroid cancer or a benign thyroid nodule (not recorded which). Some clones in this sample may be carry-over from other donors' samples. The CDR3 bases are TGTGCCACCAGCAGAGATTTGGACGCCGGGGAGCTGTTTTTT. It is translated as CATSRDLDAGELFF.